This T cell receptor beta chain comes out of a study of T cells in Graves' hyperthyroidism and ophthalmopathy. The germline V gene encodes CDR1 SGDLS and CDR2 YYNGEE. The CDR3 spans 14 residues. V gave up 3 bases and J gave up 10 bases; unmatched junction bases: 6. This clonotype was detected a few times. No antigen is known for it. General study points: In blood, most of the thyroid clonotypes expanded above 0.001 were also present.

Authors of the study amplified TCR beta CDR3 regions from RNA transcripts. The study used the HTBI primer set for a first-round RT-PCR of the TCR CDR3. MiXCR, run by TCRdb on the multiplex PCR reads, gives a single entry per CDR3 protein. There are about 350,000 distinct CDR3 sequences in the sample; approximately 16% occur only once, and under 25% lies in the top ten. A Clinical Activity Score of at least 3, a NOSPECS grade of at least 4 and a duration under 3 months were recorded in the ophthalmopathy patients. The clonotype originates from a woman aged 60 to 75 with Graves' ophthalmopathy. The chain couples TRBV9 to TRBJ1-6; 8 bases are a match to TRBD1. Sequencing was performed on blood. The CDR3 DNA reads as TGTGCCAGCAGCGGGCGGACAGGGCAATCACCCCTCCACTTT. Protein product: CASSGRTGQSPLHF.